The 2 T cell receptor beta chains given below trace back to one sample, sequenced in a study of early T cells in non-severe SARS-CoV-2 infection (dated by TCRdb to the early 2020s). The library relied on 5' RACE. Sequencing used a NextSeq 500. TCRdb redid the processing of the public reads, applying fastp at Q25 and MiXCR, and retained in-frame beta chains. Each CDR3 protein gets just one entry, which takes the most common genes and DNA from the rows behind it. The sample table holds about 29,000 distinct CDR3 sequences, of which around 5% were seen once. Around 4.5% of the sample goes to the ten largest clones. The sequencing sample was made of whole blood. These receptor sequences come from an adult who was a healthcare worker with PCR-confirmed SARS-CoV-2 infection or an uninfected control (not recorded which).

This clonotype was recorded many times. The genes are TRBV7-9 and TRBJ2-1; D is possibly TRBD2 (5 bases). CDR1 is SEHNR and CDR2 is FQNEAQ in the germline V gene (reference sequence). The CDR3 length is 15 residues. V dropped 7 bases and J dropped 5 bases, with 18 bases sitting between them. The CDR3 protein is CASIPRGSPNNEQFF. CDR3 nucleotide sequence: TGTGCCAGCATCCCCCGAGGGAGCCCGAACAATGAGCAGTTCTTC.

This clonotype occurred many times. This sequence joins TRBV7-6 and TRBJ2-1; 7 bases agree with TRBD1. V trimming: 4 bases; J trimming: 7 bases; junction bases outside the gene matches: 10. The CDR3 is 15 residues long. Germline CDR1 is SGHVS and CDR2 is FNYEAQ. Here the CDR3 reads CASSSGQSGLNEQFF. As DNA, the CDR3 is TGTGCCAGCAGCTCGGGACAGTCCGGATTGAATGAGCAGTTCTTC.